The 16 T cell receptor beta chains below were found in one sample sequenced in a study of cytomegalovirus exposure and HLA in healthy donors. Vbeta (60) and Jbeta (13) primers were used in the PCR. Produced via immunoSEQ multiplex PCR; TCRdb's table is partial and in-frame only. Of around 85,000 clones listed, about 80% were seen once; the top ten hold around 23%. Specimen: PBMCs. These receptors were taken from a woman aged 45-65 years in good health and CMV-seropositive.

CDR3 DNA: TGTGCCTGGAGCGCCGGGGGGGTGACGTACAATGAGCAGTTCTTC. The encoded protein is CAWSAGGVTYNEQFF. This chain connects TRBV30 to TRBJ2-1, with 8 nucleotides matching TRBD2. Germline V gene data show CDR1 as GTSNPN and CDR2 as SVGIG (reference sequence). Trimming removed 3 bases from V and 4 bases from J; junction bases left unmatched: 8. CDR3 length: 15 residues.

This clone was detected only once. The CDR3 DNA is TGTGCCAGCAGCGTAGCGACAGGGCGCACTGAAGCTTTCTTT. Residues: CASSVATGRTEAFF. This rearrangement joins TRBV9 to TRBJ1-1, with 7 bases fitting TRBD1. Looked up from germline, CDR1 is SGDLS and CDR2 is YYNGEE. The CDR3 covers 14 residues. With V trimmed by 0 bases and J by 4 bases, 3 bases remained unmatched.

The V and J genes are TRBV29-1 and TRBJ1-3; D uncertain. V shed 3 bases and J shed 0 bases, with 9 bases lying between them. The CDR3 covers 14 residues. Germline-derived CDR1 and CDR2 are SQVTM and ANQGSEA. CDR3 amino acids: CSVEAGSSGNTIYF. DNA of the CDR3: TGCAGCGTTGAGGCGGGTAGCTCTGGAAACACCATATATTTT.

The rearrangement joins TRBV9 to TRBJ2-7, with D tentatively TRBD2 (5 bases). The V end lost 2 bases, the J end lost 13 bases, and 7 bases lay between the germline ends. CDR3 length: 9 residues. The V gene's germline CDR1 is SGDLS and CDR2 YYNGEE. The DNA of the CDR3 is TGTGCCAGCAGCGTTGGAGGCTACTTC. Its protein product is CASSVGGYF.

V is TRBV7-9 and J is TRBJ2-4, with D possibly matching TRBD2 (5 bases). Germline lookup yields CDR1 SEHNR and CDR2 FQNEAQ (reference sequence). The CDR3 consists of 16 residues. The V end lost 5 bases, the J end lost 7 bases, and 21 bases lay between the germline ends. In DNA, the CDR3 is TGTGCCAGCAGCCAAACAACCGCAGGCGGGTCGAACATTCAGTACTTC. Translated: CASSQTTAGGSNIQYF.

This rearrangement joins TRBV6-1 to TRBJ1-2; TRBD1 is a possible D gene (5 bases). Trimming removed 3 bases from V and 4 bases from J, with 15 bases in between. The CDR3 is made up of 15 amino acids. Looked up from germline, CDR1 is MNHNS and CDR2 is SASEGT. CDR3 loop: CASSDPDKLGYGYTF. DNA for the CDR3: TGTGCCAGCAGTGACCCGGACAAGCTGGGCTATGGCTACACCTTC.

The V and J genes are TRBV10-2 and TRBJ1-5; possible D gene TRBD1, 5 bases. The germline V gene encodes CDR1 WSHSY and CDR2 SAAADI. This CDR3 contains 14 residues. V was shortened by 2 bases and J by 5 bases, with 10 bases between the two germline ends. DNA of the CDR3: TGCGCCAGCAGTGAGATCGGGGGACATCAGCCCCAGCATTTT. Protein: CASSEIGGHQPQHF.

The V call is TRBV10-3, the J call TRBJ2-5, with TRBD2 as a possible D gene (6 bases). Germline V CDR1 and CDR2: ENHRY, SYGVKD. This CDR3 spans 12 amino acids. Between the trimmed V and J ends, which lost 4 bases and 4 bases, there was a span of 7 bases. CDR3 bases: TGTGCCATCAGTGTGGAGGGAGAGACCCAGTACTTC. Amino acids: CAISVEGETQYF.

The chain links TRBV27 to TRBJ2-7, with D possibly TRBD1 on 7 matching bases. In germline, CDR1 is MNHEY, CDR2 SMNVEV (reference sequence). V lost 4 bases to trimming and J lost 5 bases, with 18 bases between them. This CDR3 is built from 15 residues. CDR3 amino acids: CASSSGVTGLHEQYV. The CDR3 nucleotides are TGTGCCAGCAGTTCGGGGGTGACAGGGCTCCACGAGCAGTACGTC.

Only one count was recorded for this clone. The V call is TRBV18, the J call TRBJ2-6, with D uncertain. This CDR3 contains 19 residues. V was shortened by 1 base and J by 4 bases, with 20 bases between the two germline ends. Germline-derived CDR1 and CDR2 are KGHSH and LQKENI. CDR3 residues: CASSPRVLDISRGANVLTF. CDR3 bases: TGTGCCAGCTCACCACGGGTACTTGATATCAGCAGGGGGGCCAACGTCCTGACTTTC. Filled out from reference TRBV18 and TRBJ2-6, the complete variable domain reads NAGVMQNPRHLVRRRGQEARLRCSPMKGHSHVYWYRQLPEEGLKFMVYLQKENIIDESGMPKERFSAEFPKEGPSILRIQQVVRGDSAAYFCASSPRVLDISRGANVLTFGAGSRLTVL.

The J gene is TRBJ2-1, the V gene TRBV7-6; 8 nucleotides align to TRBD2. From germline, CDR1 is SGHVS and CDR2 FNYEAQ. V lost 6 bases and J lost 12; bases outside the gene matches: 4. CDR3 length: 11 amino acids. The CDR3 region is CASSSGGVQFF. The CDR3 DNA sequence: TGTGCCAGCAGTTCCGGGGGGGTGCAGTTCTTC.

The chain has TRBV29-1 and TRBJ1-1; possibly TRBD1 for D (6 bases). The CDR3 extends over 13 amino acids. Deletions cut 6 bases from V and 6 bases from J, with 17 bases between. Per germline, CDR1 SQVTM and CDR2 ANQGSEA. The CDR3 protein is CSVILQGGAEAFF. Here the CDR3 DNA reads TGCAGCGTCATTCTACAGGGTGGTGCTGAAGCTTTCTTT. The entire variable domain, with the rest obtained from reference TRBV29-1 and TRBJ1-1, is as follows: SAVISQKPSRDICQRGTSLTIQCQVDSQVTMMFWYRQQPGQSLTLIATANQGSEATYESGFVIDKFPISRPNLTFSTLTVSNMSPEDSSIYLCSVILQGGAEAFFGQGTRLTVV.

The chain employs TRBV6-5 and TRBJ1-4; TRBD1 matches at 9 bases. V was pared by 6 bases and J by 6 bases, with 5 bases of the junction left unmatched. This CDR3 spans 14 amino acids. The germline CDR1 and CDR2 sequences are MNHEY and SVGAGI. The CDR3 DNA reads TGTGCCAGCAGGAAAACAGGGGGCGATGAAAAACTGTTTTTT. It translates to CASRKTGGDEKLFF.

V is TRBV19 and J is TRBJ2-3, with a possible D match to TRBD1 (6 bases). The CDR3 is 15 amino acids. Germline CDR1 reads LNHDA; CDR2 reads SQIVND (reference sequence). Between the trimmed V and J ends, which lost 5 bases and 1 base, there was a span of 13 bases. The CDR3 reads CASSETNRGTDTQYF. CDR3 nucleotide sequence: TGTGCCAGTAGTGAAACTAACAGGGGCACAGATACGCAGTATTTT.

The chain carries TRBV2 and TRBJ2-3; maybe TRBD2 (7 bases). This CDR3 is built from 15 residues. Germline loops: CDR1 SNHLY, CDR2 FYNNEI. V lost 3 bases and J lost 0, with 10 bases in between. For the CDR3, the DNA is TGTGCCAGCAGTGACGGGGGGCCTAGCACAGATACGCAGTATTTT. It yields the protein CASSDGGPSTDTQYF. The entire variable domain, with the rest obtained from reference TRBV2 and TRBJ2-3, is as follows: EPEVTQTPSHQVTQMGQEVILRCVPISNHLYFYWYRQILGQKVEFLVSFYNNEISEKSEIFDDQFSVERPDGSNFTLKIRSTKLEDSAMYFCASSDGGPSTDTQYFGPGTRLTVL.

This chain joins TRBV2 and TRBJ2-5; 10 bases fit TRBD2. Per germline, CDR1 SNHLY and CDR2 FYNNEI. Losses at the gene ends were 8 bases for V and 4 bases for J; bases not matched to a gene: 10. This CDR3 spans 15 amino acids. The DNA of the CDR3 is TGTGCCAGCCAGGGGAGACTAGCGGGTAGAGAGACCCAGTACTTC. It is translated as CASQGRLAGRETQYF. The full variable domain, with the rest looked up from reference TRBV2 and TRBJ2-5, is EPEVTQTPSHQVTQMGQEVILRCVPISNHLYFYWYRQILGQKVEFLVSFYNNEISEKSEIFDDQFSVERPDGSNFTLKIRSTKLEDSAMYFCASQGRLAGRETQYFGPGTRLLVL.